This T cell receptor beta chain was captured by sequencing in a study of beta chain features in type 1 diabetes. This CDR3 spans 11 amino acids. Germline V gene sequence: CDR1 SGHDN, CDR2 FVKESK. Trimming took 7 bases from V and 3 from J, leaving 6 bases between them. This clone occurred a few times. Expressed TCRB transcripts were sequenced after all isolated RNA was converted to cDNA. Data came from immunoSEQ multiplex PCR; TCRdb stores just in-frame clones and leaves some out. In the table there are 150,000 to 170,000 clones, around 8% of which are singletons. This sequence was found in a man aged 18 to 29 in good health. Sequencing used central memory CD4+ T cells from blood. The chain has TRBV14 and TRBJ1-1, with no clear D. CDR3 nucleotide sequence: TGTGCCAGCACCCCTGACACTGAAGCTTTCTTT. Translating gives CASTPDTEAFF.